This T cell receptor (beta chain) is drawn from a study of technical replicates of blood from several donors. From germline, CDR1 is SQVTM and CDR2 ANQGSEA. Trimming took 6 bases from V and 0 from J, leaving 15 bases between them. The CDR3 extends over 16 amino acids. The protocol was immunoSEQ multiplex PCR, while the TCRdb copy is restricted to in-frame clones and leaves out a portion. The sample carries tens of thousands of clones, around 92% recorded once. The clonotype was recovered from a human donor in good health. Some clones in this sample may be carry-over from other donors' samples. Sequenced: PBMCs. This rearrangement joins TRBV29-1 to TRBJ2-6, with D perhaps TRBD1 (6 bases). This chain's CDR3 is CSVARDTDSGANVLTF. The CDR3 region has the DNA TGCAGCGTGGCCCGGGACACCGACTCTGGGGCCAACGTCCTGACTTTC.